These 16 T cell receptor beta chains were all obtained from the same sample, sequenced in a study of OX40 agonist ivuxolimab in advanced cancers. Library construction relied on the immunoSEQ multiplex PCR assay. This is the immuneACCESS table as TCRdb keeps it, with only in-frame sequences that have V and J called. A part of the clones is gone; compared with another copy, unresolved V genes explain less than half, and the rest is unexplained. The sample data list about 47,000 clones, and about 86% of these were observed just once. 1.6% of the sample belongs to the ten largest clones. The starting material was CD4+ or CD8+ T cells sorted from blood, obtained in a trial of the OX40 agonist ivuxolimab. These receptors were taken from an adult with an advanced solid tumor such as melanoma, head and neck, liver or kidney cancer.

J is TRBJ1-1 and V is TRBV19; D unclear. The CDR3 loop spans 13 amino acids. V gave up 7 bases and J gave up 1 base, with 10 bases separating them. Per the germline V gene, CDR1 is LNHDA and CDR2 is SQIVND (reference sequence). CDR3 nucleotides: TGTGCCAGTAACCCCGGTCGGAACACTGAAGCTTTCTTT. Translating it yields CASNPGRNTEAFF.

V and J are TRBV5-4 and TRBJ1-2; possibly TRBD1 for D (5 bases). This CDR3 is built from 14 residues. Trimming pared 2 bases from V and 3 bases from J, leaving 11 bases between. Germline V gene data show CDR1 as SGHNT and CDR2 as YYREEE (reference sequence). This chain's CDR3 is CASSLPGTDYGYTF. CDR3 nucleotide sequence: TGTGCCAGCAGCTTACCCGGGACGGACTATGGCTACACCTTC.

The CDR3 loop reads CASSPRGGGDLTYEQYF. CDR3 in DNA: TGTGCCAGCAGCCCCAGGGGGGGAGGGGATCTCACCTACGAGCAGTACTTC. The chain has TRBV11-2 and TRBJ2-7, with D perhaps TRBD1 or TRBD2 (7 bases each). V was shortened by 5 bases and J by 2 bases, with 22 bases between the two germline ends. The CDR3 has 17 amino acids. Germline V gene data show CDR1 as SGHAT and CDR2 as FQNNGV.

This chain links TRBV28 with TRBJ2-1; 7 bases agree with TRBD2. CDR3 length equals 15 residues. From germline, CDR1 is MDHEN and CDR2 SYDVKM. In DNA, the CDR3 is TGTGCTTCGAGTGGCGGGGGTCGATTTATCAATGAGCAGTTCTTC. This translates into CASSGGGRFINEQFF.

This clone was recorded a few times. The rearrangement joins TRBV5-8 to TRBJ1-2; unclear D gene. Trimming removed 0 bases from V and 4 bases from J, with 4 bases in between. CDR1 is SGHTS, CDR2 YDEGEE, per germline. The CDR3 extends over 12 amino acids. The CDR3 region is CASSLALYGYTF. Written as DNA, the CDR3 is TGTGCCAGCAGCTTGGCCCTCTATGGCTACACCTTC.

This clone was counted a few times. The CDR3 DNA is TGTGCCAGCAGCCAAGATCTGCCGGGGAACGGAAATCAGCCCCAGCATTTT. Encoded protein: CASSQDLPGNGNQPQHF. This chain joins TRBV4-2 and TRBJ1-5; D unresolved. V lost 0 bases and J lost 4, with 16 bases in between. Germline assignment: CDR1 LGHNA and CDR2 YNFKEQ. This CDR3 contains 17 residues.

The chain joins TRBV4-3 to TRBJ2-7, with TRBD1 identical over 7 bases. The CDR3 has 14 residues. Germline lookup yields CDR1 LGHNA and CDR2 YSLEER. After removal of 4 bases from V and 0 bases from J, the junction contained 3 bases not matched to a gene. CDR3 sequence (DNA): TGCGCCAGCAGCCGGGACAGTTTCTCCTACGAGCAGTACTTC. Amino acids: CASSRDSFSYEQYF.

The J gene is TRBJ2-5, the V gene TRBV7-8; TRBD1 is a possible D gene (6 bases). The V gene's germline CDR1 is SGHVS and CDR2 FQNEAQ. V shed 5 bases and J shed 1 base, with 11 bases lying between them. The CDR3 consists of 14 residues. The CDR3 reads CASSSRGTQETQYF. The CDR3 region has the DNA TGTGCCAGCAGCAGTAGGGGGACCCAAGAGACCCAGTACTTC.

The chain combines TRBV5-1 with TRBJ2-7, with 7 bases aligning to TRBD1. Germline V gives CDR1 SGHRS, CDR2 YFSETQ. After removal of 0 bases from V and 2 bases from J, the junction contained 5 bases not matched to a gene. This CDR3 spans 15 amino acids. The CDR3 DNA reads TGCGCCAGCAGCTTGGACCCGGGACAGACCTACGAGCAGTACTTC. As protein: CASSLDPGQTYEQYF.

The V call is TRBV28, the J call TRBJ2-5, with D maybe TRBD2 (5 bases). The end of the DNA aligns better with TRBJ2-7, so the J call may be wrong. This CDR3 is 14 amino acids long. In germline, CDR1 is MDHEN, CDR2 SYDVKM. CDR3 loop: CATLVSGRGREQYF. The DNA for the CDR3 is TGTGCCACCCTAGTTTCCGGAAGAGGGCGCGAGCAGTACTTC.

V usage is TRBV25-1 and J usage is TRBJ1-1; D is unresolved. Trimming removed 2 bases at V and 1 base at J, with 5 bases between. The CDR3 contains 13 residues. In germline, CDR1 is MGHDK, CDR2 SYGVNS. CDR3 DNA sequence: TGTGCCAGCAGTGAAGAGGCGAACACTGAAGCTTTCTTT. The encoded protein is CASSEEANTEAFF.

For the CDR3, the DNA is TGTGCCAGCAGCCCACAAACAGGTCCCAATCAGCCCCAGCATTTT. Translation: CASSPQTGPNQPQHF. The chain carries TRBV7-2 and TRBJ1-5; weak D call: TRBD1 (5 bases). V shed 5 bases and J shed 3 bases, with 14 bases lying between them. Germline V gives CDR1 SGHTA, CDR2 FQGNSA. This CDR3 spans 15 amino acids.

The rearrangement uses TRBV6-1 and TRBJ1-4, with a weak D call TRBD1 (6 bases). The V end was cut by 6 bases, the J end by 5 bases, with 16 bases between. CDR1 MNHNS and CDR2 SASEGT come from the germline V gene. This CDR3 has 15 amino acids. The DNA of the CDR3 is TGTGCCAGCAGCCTGACCCAGGGGAACAATGAAAAACTGTTTTTT. Encoded protein: CASSLTQGNNEKLFF.

This clone was found a few times. The rearrangement uses TRBV19 and TRBJ2-1; 9 bases line up with TRBD2. Germline V lookup: CDR1 LNHDA, CDR2 SQIVND (reference sequence). This CDR3 region has 16 residues. J was trimmed by 8 bases and V by 3 bases; bases with no gene match: 11. The CDR3 nucleotides are TGTGCCAGTAGTATTCCGCTAGCGGGAAATCAGGATGAGCAGTTCTTC. This gives the protein CASSIPLAGNQDEQFF.

This clone appeared a few times. The rearrangement joins TRBV28 to TRBJ1-2, with D uncertain. The CDR3 spans 15 residues. Looked up from germline, CDR1 is MDHEN and CDR2 is SYDVKM. V lost 2 bases, J lost 0 bases, and 10 bases lay in between. The DNA of the CDR3 is TGTGCCAGCAGTTTAGTGACGGGAGCTAACTATGGCTACACCTTC. Protein product: CASSLVTGANYGYTF.

The chain links TRBV28 to TRBJ2-1; D uncertain. Germline V lookup: CDR1 MDHEN, CDR2 SYDVKM. The V gene lost 11 bases and the J gene lost 0 bases, with 5 bases spanning the gap. The CDR3 has 11 residues. CDR3 nucleotide sequence: TGTGCCGTTTTCTCCTACAATGAGCAGTTCTTC. Amino acid sequence: CAVFSYNEQFF.